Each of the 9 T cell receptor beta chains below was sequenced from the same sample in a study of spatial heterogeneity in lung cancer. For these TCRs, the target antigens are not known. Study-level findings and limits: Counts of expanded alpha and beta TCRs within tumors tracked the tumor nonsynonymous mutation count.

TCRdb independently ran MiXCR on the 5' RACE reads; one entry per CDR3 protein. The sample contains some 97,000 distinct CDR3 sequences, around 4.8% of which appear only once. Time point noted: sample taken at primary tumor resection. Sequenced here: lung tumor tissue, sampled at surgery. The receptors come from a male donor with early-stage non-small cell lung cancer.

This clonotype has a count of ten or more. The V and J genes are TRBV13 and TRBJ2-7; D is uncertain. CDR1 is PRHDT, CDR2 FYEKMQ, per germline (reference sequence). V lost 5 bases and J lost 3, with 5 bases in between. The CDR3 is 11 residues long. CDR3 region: CASSPYYEQYF. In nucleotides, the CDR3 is TGTGCCAGCAGCCCCTACTACGAGCAGTACTTC. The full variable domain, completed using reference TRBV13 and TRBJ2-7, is AAGVIQSPRHLIKEKRETATLKCYPIPRHDTVYWYQQGPGQDPQFLISFYEKMQSDKGSIPDRFSAQQFSDYHSELNMSSLELGDSALYFCASSPYYEQYFGPGTRLTVT.

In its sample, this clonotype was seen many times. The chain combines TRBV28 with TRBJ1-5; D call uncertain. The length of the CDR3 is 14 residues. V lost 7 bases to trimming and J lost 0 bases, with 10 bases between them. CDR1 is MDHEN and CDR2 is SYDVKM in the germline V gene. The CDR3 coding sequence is TGTGCCAGCATAGAGGACTTTAGCAATCAGCCCCAGCATTTT. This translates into CASIEDFSNQPQHF.

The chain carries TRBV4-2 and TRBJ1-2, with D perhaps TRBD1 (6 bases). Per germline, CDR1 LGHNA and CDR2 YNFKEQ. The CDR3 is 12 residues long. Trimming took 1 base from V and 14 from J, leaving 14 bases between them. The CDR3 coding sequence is TGTGCCAGCAGCCAAGGGGGGGCGGTGCCTACCTTC. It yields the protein CASSQGGAVPTF.

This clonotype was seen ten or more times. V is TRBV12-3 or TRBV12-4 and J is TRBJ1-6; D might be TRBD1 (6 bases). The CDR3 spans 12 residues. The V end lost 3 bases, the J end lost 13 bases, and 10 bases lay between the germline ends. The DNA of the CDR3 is TGTGCCAGCAGTTTTGAGGGGGGTCCCCTCCACTTT. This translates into CASSFEGGPLHF.

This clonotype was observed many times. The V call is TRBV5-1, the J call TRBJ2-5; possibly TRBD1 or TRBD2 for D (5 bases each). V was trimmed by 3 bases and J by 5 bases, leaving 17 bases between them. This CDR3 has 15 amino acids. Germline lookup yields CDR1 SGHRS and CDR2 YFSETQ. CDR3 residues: CASSSRDGVLETQYF. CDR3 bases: TGCGCCAGCAGCTCCAGGGACGGGGTCCTCGAGACCCAGTACTTC.

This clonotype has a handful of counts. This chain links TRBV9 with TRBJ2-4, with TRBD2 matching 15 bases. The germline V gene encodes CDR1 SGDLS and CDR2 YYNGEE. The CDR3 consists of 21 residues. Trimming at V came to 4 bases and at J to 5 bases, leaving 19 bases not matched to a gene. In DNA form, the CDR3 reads TGTGCCAGCAGCATCTCACCACGGACTAGCGGGAGGGCAATCTTCGAAAACATTCAGTACTTC. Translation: CASSISPRTSGRAIFENIQYF.

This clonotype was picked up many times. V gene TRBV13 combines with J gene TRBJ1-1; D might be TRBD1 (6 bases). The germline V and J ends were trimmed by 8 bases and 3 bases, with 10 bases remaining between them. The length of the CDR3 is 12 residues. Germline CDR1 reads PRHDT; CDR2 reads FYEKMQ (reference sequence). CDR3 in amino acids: CASGGRHTEAFF. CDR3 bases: TGTGCCAGCGGGGGGCGGCACACTGAAGCTTTCTTT.

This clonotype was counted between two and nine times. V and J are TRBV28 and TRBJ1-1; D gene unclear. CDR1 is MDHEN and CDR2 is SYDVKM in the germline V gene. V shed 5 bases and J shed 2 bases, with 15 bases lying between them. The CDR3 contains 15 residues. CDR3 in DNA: TGTGCCAGCAGTCTACCTTTCGCTGGAAACACTGAAGCTTTCTTT. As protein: CASSLPFAGNTEAFF.

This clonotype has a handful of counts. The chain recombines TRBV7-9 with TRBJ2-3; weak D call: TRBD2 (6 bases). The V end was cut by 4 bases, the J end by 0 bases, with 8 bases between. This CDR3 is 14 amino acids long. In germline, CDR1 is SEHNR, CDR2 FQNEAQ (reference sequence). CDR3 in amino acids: CASSWDSSTDTQYF. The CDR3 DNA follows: TGTGCCAGCAGCTGGGACTCTAGCACAGATACGCAGTATTTT.